The 3 T cell receptor beta chains reported below all come from one sample, sequenced in a study of cytomegalovirus exposure and HLA in healthy donors. Researchers ran the PCR with 60 Vbeta and 13 Jbeta primers. The protocol was immunoSEQ multiplex PCR, while the TCRdb copy is restricted to in-frame clones and leaves out a portion. The sample holds more than 70,000 clones, 76% seen once. Sequencing input: PBMCs. Receptors originate from a man aged 35-49 years in good health and CMV-seronegative.

The chain employs TRBV27 and TRBJ1-3, with TRBD1 as a possible D gene (5 bases). CDR1 and CDR2 (germline): MNHEY, SMNVEV (reference sequence). With 8 bases removed from V and 4 bases from J, the gap between germline ends came to 24 bases. The length of the CDR3 is 17 residues. The CDR3 DNA sequence: TGTGCCAGCGCCCAGTGGGGCTTACAATCGCCCGGAAACACCATATATTTT. It codes for CASAQWGLQSPGNTIYF.

The rearrangement joins TRBV6-1 to TRBJ1-4; D is possibly TRBD1 (5 bases). From germline, CDR1 is MNHNS and CDR2 SASEGT. V was clipped by 3 bases and J by 8 bases, with 13 bases between them. This CDR3 region has 14 residues. The CDR3 protein is CASSDGGVGEKLFF. In nucleotides, the CDR3 is TGTGCCAGCAGTGATGGGGGGGTTGGAGAAAAACTGTTTTTT.

This chain links TRBV13 with TRBJ2-3; D may be TRBD2 (6 bases). This CDR3 region has 16 residues. Looked up from germline, CDR1 is PRHDT and CDR2 is FYEKMQ (reference sequence). V was cut by 3 bases and J by 5 bases, with 18 bases left in between. The CDR3 nucleotides read TGTGCCAGCAGCTTCGGCGGGGTCAGCAGTGGAGATACGCAGTATTTT. Translation gives CASSFGGVSSGDTQYF.